The clone carrying this T cell receptor beta chain was counted between two and nine times. Its antigen is unknown. PCR involved 60 Vbeta and 13 Jbeta primers. Sequencing was performed with immunoSEQ multiplex PCR; in TCRdb, only in-frame clones are kept and a portion is missing. This sample yields around 92,000 clones, of which roughly four fifths are seen a single time; approximately 4% belongs to the top ten. These data come from a study of cytomegalovirus exposure and HLA in healthy donors. Overall study findings and caveats: Segments of the TCR beta V type were, in most cases, productive about 87% or about 30% of the time in an earlier analysis.

The CDR3 length is 15 residues. Germline-derived CDR1 and CDR2 are SGDLS and YYNGEE. J was trimmed by 4 bases and V by 2 bases; bases with no gene match: 4. The chain recombines TRBV9 with TRBJ2-1, with 9 positions matching TRBD1. The source of this sequence is a female donor in good health and CMV-seropositive. Sequences were obtained from PBMCs. The CDR3 bases are TGTGCCAGCAGCGTCACAGGGGGCTCGTACAATGAGCAGTTCTTC. Encoded protein: CASSVTGGSYNEQFF.